These 18 T cell receptor beta chains were sequenced from one sample in a study of CD8 T cells in Susac syndrome. The RNA, about 0.45 to 1 ug, was put through reverse transcription using random hexamers. From the immunoSEQ multiplex PCR reads, TCRdb called clonotypes with MiXCR, one entry per CDR3 protein. Of some 150,000 distinct CDR3 sequences listed, approximately 95% are singletons. The material sequenced was CD4+ T cells from PBMCs. Source of these receptors: a human donor with Susac syndrome.

The chain uses TRBV11-2 and TRBJ2-7; D call uncertain. This CDR3 is 14 amino acids long. V dropped 2 bases and J dropped 6 bases, with 14 bases sitting between them. From germline, CDR1 is SGHAT and CDR2 FQNNGV. CDR3 region: CASSLIRRPLEQYF. CDR3 nucleotide sequence: TGTGCCAGCAGCTTAATCCGGCGGCCTCTCGAGCAGTACTTC. Full variable domain (remainder filled in from reference TRBV11-2 and TRBJ2-7): EAGVAQSPRYKIIEKRQSVAFWCNPISGHATLYWYQQILGQGPKLLIQFQNNGVVDDSQLPKDRFSAERLKGVDSTLKIQPAKLEDSAVYLCASSLIRRPLEQYFGPGTRLTVT.

The chain carries TRBV30 and TRBJ2-2; D ambiguous. In germline, CDR1 is GTSNPN, CDR2 SVGIG (reference sequence). This CDR3 is 18 amino acids long. Between the trimmed V and J ends, which lost 1 base and 2 bases, there was a span of 20 bases. CDR3 protein: CAWSASPQFDANTGELFF. CDR3 nucleotide sequence: TGTGCCTGGAGTGCGAGCCCCCAATTCGACGCAAACACCGGGGAGCTGTTTTTT.

The rearrangement uses TRBV12-3 or TRBV12-4 and TRBJ1-1; no reliable D call. This CDR3 is 13 amino acids long. V shed 3 bases and J shed 0 bases, with 5 bases lying between them. The CDR3 loop reads CASSLGMNTEAFF. The CDR3 DNA follows: TGTGCCAGCAGTTTGGGGATGAACACTGAAGCTTTCTTT.

The J gene is TRBJ1-2, the V gene TRBV5-1; D is uncertain. This CDR3 spans 13 amino acids. Germline V lookup: CDR1 SGHRS, CDR2 YFSETQ. V was cut by 2 bases and J by 5 bases, with 10 bases left in between. DNA of the CDR3: TGCGCCAGCAGCTTTGAACCTGAATATGGCTACACCTTC. As protein: CASSFEPEYGYTF.

This rearrangement joins TRBV5-1 to TRBJ2-7; 8 bases fit TRBD1. The CDR3 spans 15 residues. From germline, CDR1 is SGHRS and CDR2 YFSETQ. J was trimmed by 2 bases and V by 0 bases; bases with no gene match: 4. CDR3 coding DNA: TGCGCCAGCAGCTTGGTGACAGGGGCACCCTACGAGCAGTACTTC. It encodes CASSLVTGAPYEQYF.

The genes are TRBV30 and TRBJ2-1; no clear D gene. V was clipped by 3 bases and J by 6 bases, with 12 bases between them. The germline gives CDR1 GTSNPN, CDR2 SVGIG (reference sequence). This CDR3 is 13 amino acids long. The CDR3 reads CAWRAGALNEQFF. The CDR3 nucleotides read TGTGCCTGGAGGGCAGGTGCCCTCAATGAGCAGTTCTTC.

For the CDR3, the DNA is TGCAGTGCTAGATGGACTAGCGGATACGAGCAGTACTTC. The encoded protein is CSARWTSGYEQYF. The rearrangement links TRBV20-1 to TRBJ2-7, with 10 bases identical to TRBD2. The germline gives CDR1 DFQATT, CDR2 SNEGSKA (reference sequence). After removal of 2 bases from V and 4 bases from J, the junction contained 2 bases not matched to a gene. The CDR3 totals 13 residues.

V is TRBV15 and J is TRBJ1-3; D ambiguous. V gave up 8 bases and J gave up 0 bases, with 5 bases separating them. The CDR3 sequence is 12 residues long. Germline V gene sequence: CDR1 LNHNV, CDR2 YYDKDF (reference sequence). The CDR3, as DNA: TGTGCCACCGGAAGCTCTGGAAACACCATATATTTT. Encoded protein: CATGSSGNTIYF.

The genes are TRBV27 and TRBJ1-5, with D hard to call. The CDR3 has 14 amino acids. Germline V gives CDR1 MNHEY, CDR2 SMNVEV (reference sequence). The ends were cut back, 9 bases at V and 4 bases at J, with 16 bases in the middle. The CDR3 spells CASSKGSGNQPQHF. CDR3 coding DNA: TGTGCCAGTTCGAAGGGTTCGGGAAATCAGCCCCAGCATTTT.

The chain recombines TRBV12-3 or TRBV12-4 with TRBJ2-3, with D possibly matching TRBD1 (6 bases). Between the trimmed V and J ends, which lost 6 bases and 1 base, there was a span of 14 bases. The CDR3 sequence is 15 residues long. The CDR3 spells CASRLRGLGTDTQYF. The CDR3 DNA is TGTGCCAGCAGACTCAGGGGCCTTGGCACAGATACGCAGTATTTT.

The gene calls are TRBV29-1 and TRBJ1-3; D gene uncertain. CDR1 and CDR2 (germline): SQVTM, ANQGSEA. Deletions cut 6 bases from V and 0 bases from J, with 9 bases between. CDR3 length equals 13 residues. CDR3 in amino acids: CSVAGNSGNTIYF. In DNA form, the CDR3 reads TGCAGCGTGGCCGGGAACTCTGGAAACACCATATATTTT.

This chain connects TRBV5-1 to TRBJ2-1; D remains unclear. In germline, CDR1 is SGHRS, CDR2 YFSETQ. The CDR3 sequence is 14 residues long. Deletions cut 2 bases from V and 6 bases from J, with 12 bases between. The CDR3 sequence is CASSFGPPGNEQFF. Here the CDR3 DNA reads TGCGCCAGCAGCTTCGGTCCCCCAGGCAATGAGCAGTTCTTC.

The rearrangement uses TRBV3-1 and TRBJ1-5, with a weak D call TRBD1 (5 bases). The CDR3 consists of 14 residues. Trimming removed 4 bases at V and 7 bases at J, with 14 bases between. Germline loops: CDR1 LGHDT, CDR2 YNNKEL (reference sequence). The DNA for the CDR3 is TGTGCCAGCAGCCTAGGGACTTCCCACCAGCCCCAGCATTTT. Translating gives CASSLGTSHQPQHF.

The chain uses TRBV5-1 and TRBJ2-4; D is unresolved. The CDR3 loop spans 16 amino acids. The ends were cut back, 0 bases at V and 0 bases at J, with 10 bases in the middle. Germline values: CDR1 SGHRS, CDR2 YFSETQ. The CDR3 loop is CASSLGQKPAKNIQYF. The DNA of the CDR3 is TGCGCCAGCAGCTTGGGGCAGAAACCAGCCAAAAACATTCAGTACTTC.

CDR3 sequence (DNA): TGTGCCACAGCGGGAGATGACAATGAGCAGTTCTTC. This encodes CATAGDDNEQFF. This chain connects TRBV10-3 to TRBJ2-1; the match to TRBD2 covers 8 bases. Germline lookup yields CDR1 ENHRY and CDR2 SYGVKD. With 10 bases clipped from V and 5 bases from J, the junction kept 4 bases outside the gene matches. This CDR3 is 12 amino acids long.

The rearrangement uses TRBV3-1 and TRBJ2-5; D gene uncertain. CDR3 length equals 13 residues. The germline V gene encodes CDR1 LGHDT and CDR2 YNNKEL (reference sequence). V lost 1 base and J 5 bases, leaving 8 bases between the germline ends. The CDR3 DNA follows: TGTGCCAGCAGCCAAGGAATTAGGGAGACCCAGTACTTC. It encodes CASSQGIRETQYF.

The gene calls are TRBV20-1 and TRBJ2-7; TRBD1 agrees at 7 bases. Germline V CDR1 and CDR2: DFQATT, SNEGSKA (reference sequence). CDR3 size: 13 residues. J lost 0 bases, V lost 7 bases, and 6 bases had no gene match. CDR3 amino acids: CSVGTATSYEQYF. The CDR3 DNA reads as TGCAGTGTCGGGACAGCAACCTCCTACGAGCAGTACTTC.

This chain uses TRBV28 with TRBJ1-5, with D possibly TRBD1 on 6 matching bases. Per the germline V gene, CDR1 is MDHEN and CDR2 is SYDVKM. V lost 8 bases to trimming and J lost 1 base, with 15 bases between them. The CDR3 spans 15 residues. The CDR3 protein is CASHRLDRSNQPQHF. As DNA, the CDR3 is TGTGCCAGCCACCGATTAGACAGGAGCAATCAGCCCCAGCATTTT.